This note documents a single T cell receptor (beta chain) sequence. Its antigen is not identified. This specimen belongs to a study of T cells in Graves' hyperthyroidism and ophthalmopathy. Findings and caveats of the study: Appearing also in blood were most of the thyroid clonotypes expanded above 0.001.

This CDR3 comprises 16 residues. Trimming took 5 bases from V and 8 from J; bases not matched to a gene: 13. Germline V gene data show CDR1 as SGHVS and CDR2 as FQNEAQ. The source material, RNA transcripts, was used to amplify TCR beta CDR3 regions. First-round RT-PCR of the TCR CDR3 relied on the HTBI primer set. TCRdb re-called the multiplex PCR reads with MiXCR, one entry per CDR3 protein. The data contain around 420,000 distinct CDR3 sequences, roughly 13% of them seen just once; the ten biggest clones take up 4% to 6.5%. Sequenced input: blood. This receptor was taken from a woman in her late teens or twenties with Graves' hyperthyroidism. The chain recombines TRBV7-8 with TRBJ2-1; TRBD2 agrees at 9 bases. CDR3 sequence: CASSGEAGGPGDEQFF. Here the CDR3 DNA reads TGTGCCAGCAGCGGGGAGGCGGGAGGGCCTGGCGATGAGCAGTTCTTC. The variable domain in full, completed from reference TRBV7-8 and TRBJ2-1, reads GAGVSQSPRYKVAKRGQDVALRCDPISGHVSLFWYQQALGQGPEFLTYFQNEAQLDKSGLPSDRFFAERPEGSVSTLKIQRTQQEDSAVYLCASSGEAGGPGDEQFFGPGTRLTVL.